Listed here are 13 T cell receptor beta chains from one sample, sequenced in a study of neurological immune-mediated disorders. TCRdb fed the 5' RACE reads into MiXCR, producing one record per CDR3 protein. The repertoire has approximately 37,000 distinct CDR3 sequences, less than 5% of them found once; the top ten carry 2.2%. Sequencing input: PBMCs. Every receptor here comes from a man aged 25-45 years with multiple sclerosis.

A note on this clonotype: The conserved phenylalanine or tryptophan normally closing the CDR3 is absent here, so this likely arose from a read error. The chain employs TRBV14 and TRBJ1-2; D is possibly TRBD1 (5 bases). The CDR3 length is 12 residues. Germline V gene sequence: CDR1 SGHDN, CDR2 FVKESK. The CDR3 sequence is CASSLSGYGYTV. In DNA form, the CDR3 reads TGCGCCAGCAGCCTCTCAGGGTATGGCTACACCGTC.

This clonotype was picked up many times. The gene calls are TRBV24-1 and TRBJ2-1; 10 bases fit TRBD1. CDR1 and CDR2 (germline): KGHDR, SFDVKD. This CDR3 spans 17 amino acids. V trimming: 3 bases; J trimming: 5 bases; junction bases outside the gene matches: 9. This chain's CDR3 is CATSDPRPGQGNNEQFF. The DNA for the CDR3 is TGTGCCACCAGTGATCCCAGGCCGGGACAGGGGAACAATGAGCAGTTCTTC.

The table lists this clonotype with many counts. CDR3 loop: CASSPNRVRYNEQFF. The DNA of the CDR3 is TGTGCCAGCTCACCAAACAGGGTTCGCTACAATGAGCAGTTCTTC. The chain recombines TRBV18 with TRBJ2-1; D may be TRBD1 (6 bases). The V gene lost 2 bases and the J gene lost 3 bases, with 11 bases spanning the gap. Germline V gene sequence: CDR1 KGHSH, CDR2 LQKENI. CDR3 length equals 15 residues.

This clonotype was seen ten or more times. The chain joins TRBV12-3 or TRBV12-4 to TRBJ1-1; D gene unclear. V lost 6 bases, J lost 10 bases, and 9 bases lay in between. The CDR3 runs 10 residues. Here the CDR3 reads CASRALGAFF. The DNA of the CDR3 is TGTGCCAGCAGGGCTCTGGGAGCTTTCTTT.

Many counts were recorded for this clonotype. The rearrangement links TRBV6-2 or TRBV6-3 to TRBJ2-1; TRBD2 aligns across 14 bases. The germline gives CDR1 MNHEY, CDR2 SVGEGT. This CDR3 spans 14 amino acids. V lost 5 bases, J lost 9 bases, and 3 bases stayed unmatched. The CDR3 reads CASSRTSGGSEQFF. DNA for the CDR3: TGTGCCAGCAGTCGGACTAGCGGGGGGTCTGAGCAGTTCTTC.

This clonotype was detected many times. CDR3 DNA: TGTGCCAGCAGCTCACAGGGGGCGATGGCCGGGGAGCTGTTTTTT. Protein sequence: CASSSQGAMAGELFF. The rearrangement joins TRBV11-1 to TRBJ2-2; 9 bases align to TRBD1. With 4 bases clipped from V and 6 bases from J, the junction kept 6 bases outside the gene matches. Per the germline V gene, CDR1 is SGHAT and CDR2 is FQDESV (reference sequence). The CDR3 runs 15 residues. Using reference TRBV11-1 and TRBJ2-2 for the parts outside the CDR3, the full variable domain is EAEVAQSPRYKITEKSQAVAFWCDPISGHATLYWYRQILGQGPELLVQFQDESVVDDSQLPKDRFSAERLKGVDSTLKIQPAELGDSAMYLCASSSQGAMAGELFFGEGSRLTVL.

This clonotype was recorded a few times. The CDR3 nucleotides are TGTGCCAGCAGTTACCGGGAGCAAGAGACCCAGTACTTC. Translating gives CASSYREQETQYF. J is TRBJ2-5 and V is TRBV6-2 or TRBV6-3, with a tentative D call TRBD2 (6 bases). The CDR3 contains 13 residues. Deletions cut 2 bases from V and 2 bases from J, with 6 bases between. Germline V CDR1 and CDR2: MNHEY, SVGEGT.

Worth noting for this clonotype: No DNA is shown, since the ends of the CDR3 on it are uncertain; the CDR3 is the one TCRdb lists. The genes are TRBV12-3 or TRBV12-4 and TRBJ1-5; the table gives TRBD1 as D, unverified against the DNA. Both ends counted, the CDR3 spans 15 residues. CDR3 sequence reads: CASSLVGAGNQPQNF.

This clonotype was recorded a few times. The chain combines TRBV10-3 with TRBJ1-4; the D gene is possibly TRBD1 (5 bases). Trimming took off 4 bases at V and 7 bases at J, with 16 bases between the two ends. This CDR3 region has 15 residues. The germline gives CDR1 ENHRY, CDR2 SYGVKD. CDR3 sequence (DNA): TGTGCCATCAGTGGCCGGGACGATGGGAGTGAAAAACTGTTTTTT. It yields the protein CAISGRDDGSEKLFF.

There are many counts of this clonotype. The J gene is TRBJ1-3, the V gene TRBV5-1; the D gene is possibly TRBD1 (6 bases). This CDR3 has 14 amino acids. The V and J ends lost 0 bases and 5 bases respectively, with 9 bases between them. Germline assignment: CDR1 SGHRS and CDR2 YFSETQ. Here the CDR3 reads CASSLGRDRNTIYF. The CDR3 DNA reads TGCGCCAGCAGCTTGGGCCGGGACAGAAACACCATATATTTT.

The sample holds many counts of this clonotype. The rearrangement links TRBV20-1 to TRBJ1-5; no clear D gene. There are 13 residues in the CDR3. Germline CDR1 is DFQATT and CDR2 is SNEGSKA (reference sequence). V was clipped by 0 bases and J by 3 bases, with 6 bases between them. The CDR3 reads CSAREVFNQPQHF. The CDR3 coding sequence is TGCAGTGCTAGAGAAGTCTTCAATCAGCCCCAGCATTTT.

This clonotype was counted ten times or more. The CDR3 protein is CASSSQLVEGEQFF. The CDR3 DNA follows: TGTGCCAGCAGCTCTCAACTAGTTGAGGGTGAGCAGTTCTTC. The chain uses TRBV7-2 and TRBJ2-1, with D tentatively TRBD2 (5 bases). V dropped 4 bases and J dropped 9 bases, with 16 bases sitting between them. The CDR3 is 14 amino acids. Germline loops: CDR1 SGHTA, CDR2 FQGNSA.

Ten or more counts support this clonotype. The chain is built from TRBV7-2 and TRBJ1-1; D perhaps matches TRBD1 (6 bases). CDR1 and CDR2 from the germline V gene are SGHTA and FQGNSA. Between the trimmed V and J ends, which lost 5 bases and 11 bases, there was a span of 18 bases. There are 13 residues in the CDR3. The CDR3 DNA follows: TGTGCCAGCAGCCCTCGCAGGGGAACGCGGGCTTTCTTT. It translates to CASSPRRGTRAFF.